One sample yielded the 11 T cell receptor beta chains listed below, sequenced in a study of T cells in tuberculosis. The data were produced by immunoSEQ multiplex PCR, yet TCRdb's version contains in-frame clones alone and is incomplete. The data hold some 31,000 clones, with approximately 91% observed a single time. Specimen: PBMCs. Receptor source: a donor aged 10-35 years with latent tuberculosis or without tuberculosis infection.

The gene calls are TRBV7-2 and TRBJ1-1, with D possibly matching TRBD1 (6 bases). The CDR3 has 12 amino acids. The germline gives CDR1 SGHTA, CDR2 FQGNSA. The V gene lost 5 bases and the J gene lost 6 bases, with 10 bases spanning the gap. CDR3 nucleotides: TGTGCCAGCAGCGCATACAGGGCTGAAGCTTTCTTT. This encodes CASSAYRAEAFF.

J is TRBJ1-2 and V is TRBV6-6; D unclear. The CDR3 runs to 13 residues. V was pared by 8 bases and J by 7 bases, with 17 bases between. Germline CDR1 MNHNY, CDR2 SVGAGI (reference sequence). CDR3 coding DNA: TGTGCCAGCTCACTTGAGGGTTTCGGTGGCTACACCTTC. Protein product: CASSLEGFGGYTF.

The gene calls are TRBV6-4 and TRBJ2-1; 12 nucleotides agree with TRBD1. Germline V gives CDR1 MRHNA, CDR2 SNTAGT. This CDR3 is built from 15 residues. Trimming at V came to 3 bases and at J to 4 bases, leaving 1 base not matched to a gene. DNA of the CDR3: TGTGCCAGCAGTGAGGGACAGGGGGCTTACAATGAGCAGTTCTTC. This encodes CASSEGQGAYNEQFF.

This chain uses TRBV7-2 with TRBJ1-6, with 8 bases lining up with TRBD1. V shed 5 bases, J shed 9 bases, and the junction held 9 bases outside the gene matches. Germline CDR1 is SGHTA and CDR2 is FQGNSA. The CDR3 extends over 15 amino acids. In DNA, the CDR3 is TGTGCCAGCAGCCAACAGGGGGTTTCTGGTTCACCCCTCCACTTT. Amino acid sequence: CASSQQGVSGSPLHF.

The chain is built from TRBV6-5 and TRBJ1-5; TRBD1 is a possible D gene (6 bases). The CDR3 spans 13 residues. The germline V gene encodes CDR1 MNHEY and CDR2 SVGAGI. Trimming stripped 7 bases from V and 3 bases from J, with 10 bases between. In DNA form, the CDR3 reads TGTGCCAGCATGACAGGTCCCAATCAGCCCCAGCATTTT. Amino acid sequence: CASMTGPNQPQHF.

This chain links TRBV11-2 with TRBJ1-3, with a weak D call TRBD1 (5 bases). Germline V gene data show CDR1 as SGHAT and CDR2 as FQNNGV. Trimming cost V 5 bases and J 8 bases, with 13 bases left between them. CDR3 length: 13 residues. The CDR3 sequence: CASSNSGADTIYF. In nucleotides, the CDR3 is TGTGCCAGCAGCAATAGCGGGGCAGACACCATATATTTT.

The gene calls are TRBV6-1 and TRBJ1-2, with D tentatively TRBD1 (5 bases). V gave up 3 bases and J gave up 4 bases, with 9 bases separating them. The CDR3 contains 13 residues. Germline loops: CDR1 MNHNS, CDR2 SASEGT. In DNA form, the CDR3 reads TGTGCCAGCAGTGACAGGGAAACCTATGGCTACACCTTC. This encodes CASSDRETYGYTF.

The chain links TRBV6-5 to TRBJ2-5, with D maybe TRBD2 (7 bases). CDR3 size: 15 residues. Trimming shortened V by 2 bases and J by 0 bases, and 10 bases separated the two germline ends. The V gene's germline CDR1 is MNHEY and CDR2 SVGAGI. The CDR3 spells CASSYVGGHQETQYF. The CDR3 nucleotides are TGTGCCAGCAGTTACGTCGGGGGGCACCAAGAGACCCAGTACTTC.

The CDR3 spells CSGGGFSYGYTF. CDR3 DNA: TGCAGCGGGGGGGGTTTCTCCTATGGCTACACCTTC. The rearrangement links TRBV29-1 to TRBJ1-2; D possibly corresponds to TRBD1 (5 bases). Germline V gives CDR1 SQVTM, CDR2 ANQGSEA. The CDR3 is made up of 12 amino acids. Trimming shortened V by 7 bases and J by 4 bases, and 13 bases separated the two germline ends.

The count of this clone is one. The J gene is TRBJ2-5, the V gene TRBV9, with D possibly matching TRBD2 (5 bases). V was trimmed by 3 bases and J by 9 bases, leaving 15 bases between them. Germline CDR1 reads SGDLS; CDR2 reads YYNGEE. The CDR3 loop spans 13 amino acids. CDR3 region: CASSETVGDPQYF. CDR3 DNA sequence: TGTGCCAGCAGCGAGACGGTCGGGGATCCCCAGTACTTC.

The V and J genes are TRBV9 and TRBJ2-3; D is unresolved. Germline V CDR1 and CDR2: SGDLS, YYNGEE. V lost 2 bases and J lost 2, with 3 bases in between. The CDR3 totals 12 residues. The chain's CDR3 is CASSVYTDTQYF. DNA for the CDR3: TGTGCCAGCAGCGTCTACACAGATACGCAGTATTTT.